The entry that follows covers one T cell receptor (beta chain) sequence. Its antigen is not known. Second-dose recipients at about 4 or about 12 weeks were treated as one pooled group. These data come from a study of T cell responses to AZD1222 COVID-19 vaccine. Study-level findings and limits: A mostly white British donor set with more females was recruited, and clonal diversity was possibly underestimated. Vaccination with two AZD1222 doses was followed by a rise in Spike-specific TCR breadth and depth. Baseline testing showed seropositivity in only 5 or 6 AZD1222 recipients.

Only in-frame clones appear in the TCRdb table, and some are missing; sequencing was by immunoSEQ multiplex PCR. The sample yields 110,000 or so clones, more than 85% seen once. Losses at the gene ends were 4 bases for V and 0 bases for J; bases not matched to a gene: 6. Germline CDR1 is MGHDK and CDR2 is SYGVNS. The CDR3 has 16 residues. The V gene is TRBV25-1, the J gene TRBJ1-3; the match to TRBD1 covers 7 bases. This clonotype was obtained from an adult who received the AZD1222 COVID-19 vaccine. Sample: peripheral blood, taken 28 days after the second AZD1222 dose. CDR3 nucleotide sequence: TGTGCCAGCAGTGTCGAAAGACAGGGCTCTGGAAACACCATATATTTT. It is translated as CASSVERQGSGNTIYF.